The 29 T cell receptor beta chains presented below share a single source sample, sequenced in a study of metastatic and nonmetastatic thyroid tumors (dated by TCRdb to the early 2020s). No treatment had been received by any patient before thyroid surgery. The library was obtained by PCR. Sequencer: Illumina HiSeq 4000. In-frame beta chains were kept once TCRdb had trimmed the public reads at Q25 with fastp and called clones with MiXCR. In this sample the table shows some 25,000 clones, approximately 20% of which occur a single time. 6% to 9.5% of the sample is in the top ten clones. The sequenced material came from blood. These receptors were obtained from a female donor with papillary thyroid cancer or a benign thyroid nodule (not recorded which). Some clones in this sample may be carry-over from other donors' samples.

In this sample, this clone is medium-sized (0.01 to 0.1%). The chain employs TRBV20-1 and TRBJ2-7; D is uncertain. Germline V CDR1 and CDR2: DFQATT, SNEGSKA (reference sequence). This CDR3 has 15 residues. Between the trimmed V and J ends, which lost 0 bases and 3 bases, there was a span of 15 bases. This CDR3 reads CSARESGPTYYEQYF. CDR3 nucleotide sequence: TGCAGTGCTAGAGAGTCTGGTCCAACCTACTACGAGCAGTACTTC.

Many counts were recorded for this clone. At one of its ends the junction is not consistent with the germline gene, which may arise from a read error. The chain carries TRBV5-6 and TRBJ2-1, with D possibly matching TRBD2 (5 bases). This CDR3 has 15 residues. Germline loops: CDR1 SGHDT, CDR2 YYEEEE. CDR3 region: CASSYRASSHNEQFF. The DNA for the CDR3 is TGTGCCAGCAGCTATAGGGCTAGCTCCCACAATGAGCAGTTCTTC.

This clone was observed many times. The CDR3 region has the DNA TGTGCCAGCAGCCAGAACAGGGACGGCGGCTACACCTTC. This translates into CASSQNRDGGYTF. The chain employs TRBV6-1 and TRBJ1-2; D is perhaps TRBD1 (6 bases). V shed 6 bases and J shed 8 bases, with 16 bases lying between them. From germline, CDR1 is MNHNS and CDR2 SASEGT. The CDR3 has 13 residues.

Worth noting for this clone: One base away lies a much larger clone, so this may be a sequencing read error. The CDR3 carries no conserved terminal phenylalanine or tryptophan, so it likely arises from a read error. The chain recombines TRBV29-1 with TRBJ2-7; possible D gene TRBD2, 6 bases. Trimming shortened V by 4 bases and J by 6 bases, and 16 bases separated the two germline ends. CDR3 length: 13 residues. Looked up from germline, CDR1 is SQVTM and CDR2 is ANQGSEA. The chain's CDR3 is CSVGTPERVEQYL. As DNA, the CDR3 is TGCAGCGTTGGGACCCCTGAGCGGGTCGAGCAGTACCTC.

This clone came up many times. This chain links TRBV6-1 with TRBJ2-3, with D unresolved. Germline V gene lookup returns CDR1 MNHNS and CDR2 SASEGT. The V and J ends lost 7 bases and 1 base respectively, with 12 bases between them. The CDR3 totals 14 residues. The DNA of the CDR3 is TGTGCCAGCAAATCGACGTTGGGCACAGATACGCAGTATTTT. Residues: CASKSTLGTDTQYF.

The genes are TRBV20-1 and TRBJ2-5; 12 bases map to TRBD2. The trim removed 1 base at V and 5 bases at J, leaving 11 bases unmatched. The CDR3 is 17 residues long. Germline V lookup: CDR1 DFQATT, CDR2 SNEGSKA (reference sequence). CDR3 DNA sequence: TGCAGTGCTAGAGGGGGGCTCGGACTAGCGGGAAGGGAGACCCAGTACTTC. Encoded protein: CSARGGLGLAGRETQYF.

This clone showed up many times. The chain employs TRBV19 and TRBJ2-1, with D perhaps TRBD1 (6 bases). CDR1 and CDR2 (germline): LNHDA, SQIVND (reference sequence). The germline V and J ends were trimmed by 3 bases and 9 bases, with 12 bases remaining between them. CDR3 length: 13 amino acids. CDR3 residues: CASSITGIGEQFF. CDR3 coding DNA: TGTGCCAGTAGTATTACAGGGATCGGTGAGCAGTTCTTC.

This clone was counted between two and nine times. The rearrangement uses TRBV28 and TRBJ1-2; 7 bases line up with TRBD1. V gave up 6 bases and J gave up 8 bases; unmatched junction bases: 12. This CDR3 is 14 amino acids long. Germline CDR1 and CDR2: MDHEN and SYDVKM. CDR3 bases: TGTGCCAGCAGCTCCGGGGTGACAGGGATCGGCTACACCTTC. It codes for CASSSGVTGIGYTF.

This clone has a count of ten or more. V gene TRBV28 combines with J gene TRBJ2-5, with unresolved D. This CDR3 has 13 amino acids. With 3 bases removed from V and 7 bases from J, the gap between germline ends came to 12 bases. CDR1 and CDR2 (germline): MDHEN, SYDVKM. The CDR3 reads CASSLTALGTQYF. In DNA, the CDR3 is TGTGCCAGCAGTTTGACCGCGTTAGGGACCCAGTACTTC.

This clone was observed at least ten times. This chain connects TRBV20-1 to TRBJ2-3; no firm D call. The V end lost 6 bases, the J end lost 2 bases, and 9 bases lay between the germline ends. CDR3 size: 12 residues. Germline V gives CDR1 DFQATT, CDR2 SNEGSKA (reference sequence). As DNA, the CDR3 is TGCAGTGCGGAACGGGTCACAGATACGCAGTATTTT. Translation: CSAERVTDTQYF.

This clone was seen only a few times. Germline and junction disagree at one end, which may indicate a read error. CDR3 in DNA: TGTGCAAGCGCCCAGGGACAGGACAACACCGGGGAGATGTTTTTT. It is translated as CASAQGQDNTGEMFF. The V call is TRBV6-1, the J call TRBJ2-2; 8 nucleotides match TRBD1. This CDR3 is built from 15 residues. CDR1 is MNHNS, CDR2 SASEGT, per germline.

This chain uses TRBV11-2 with TRBJ2-3; D uncertain. The CDR3 extends over 15 amino acids. Germline loops: CDR1 SGHAT, CDR2 FQNNGV. The V gene lost 3 bases and the J gene lost 5 bases, with 15 bases spanning the gap. DNA of the CDR3: TGTGCCAGCAGCTTTCGCGTTAGGCGAGTAGATACGCAGTATTTT. The encoded protein is CASSFRVRRVDTQYF. The full variable domain, its missing parts supplied by reference TRBV11-2 and TRBJ2-3, is EAGVAQSPRYKIIEKRQSVAFWCNPISGHATLYWYQQILGQGPKLLIQFQNNGVVDDSQLPKDRFSAERLKGVDSTLKIQPAKLEDSAVYLCASSFRVRRVDTQYFGPGTRLTVL.

The table lists this clone with a few counts. An end of the junction differs from the germline gene, which may be a read error. The chain is built from TRBV28 and TRBJ2-3; 14 nucleotides line up with TRBD2. CDR1 is MDHEN and CDR2 is SYDVKM in the germline V gene. CDR3 size: 17 residues. The CDR3 nucleotides read TGTTCCACCACGGGGACTAGCGGGAGATCTAGCACAGATACGCATTATTTT. It translates to CSTTGTSGRSSTDTHYF.

In its sample, this clone was seen a few times. The rearrangement links TRBV19 to TRBJ2-7; D perhaps matches TRBD1 (5 bases). This CDR3 is 14 amino acids long. Germline lookup yields CDR1 LNHDA and CDR2 SQIVND (reference sequence). V was trimmed by 2 bases and J by 9 bases, leaving 17 bases between them. The CDR3 DNA follows: TGTGCCAGTAGTATATCGATGGGGCATCTGGGGCAGTACTTC. Translation: CASSISMGHLGQYF.

Of note for this clone: One end of the junction fails to match germline, which may point to a read error. The chain recombines TRBV6-1 with TRBJ2-2; possibly TRBD2 for D (6 bases). The CDR3 is made up of 14 amino acids. Germline values: CDR1 MNHNS, CDR2 SASEGT. CDR3 region: CASTPLLAYRGAGF. For the CDR3, the DNA is TGTGCCAGCACCCCGTTACTAGCATACCGGGGAGCTGGTTTT.

By share of the sample, this clone is medium-sized. The gene calls are TRBV6-1 and TRBJ2-1, with a weak D call TRBD2 (5 bases). CDR1 and CDR2 from the germline V gene are MNHNS and SASEGT. V lost 2 bases and J lost 8, with 13 bases in between. The CDR3 is 14 amino acids. The CDR3 sequence is CASSEKSRGDEQFF. In DNA form, the CDR3 reads TGTGCCAGCAGTGAAAAGTCCCGGGGTGATGAGCAGTTCTTC.

This clone was detected many times. One end of the junction varies from germline; a read error may be responsible. V and J are TRBV7-2 and TRBJ2-5, with D perhaps assigned TRBD1 or TRBD2 (5 bases each). CDR1 and CDR2 (germline): SGHTA, FQGNSA. The CDR3 covers 11 residues. The CDR3 sequence is CASSAGTAVHF. CDR3 nucleotides: TGTGCCAGCAGCGCTGGGACGGCTGTGCACTTC.

This clone was counted between two and nine times. Germline is not matched at one junction end, which may reflect a read error. This sequence joins TRBV10-2 and TRBJ2-7; D remains ambiguous. Per the germline V gene, CDR1 is WSHSY and CDR2 is SAAADI. The length of the CDR3 is 14 residues. The CDR3 nucleotides are TGCGCCATCAGTGGCCTGCTTCGAGCCCACGAGCAGTACTTC. Protein sequence: CAISGLLRAHEQYF.

The rearrangement joins TRBV2 to TRBJ2-5, with TRBD2 identical over 14 bases. J gave up 5 bases and V 6 bases, and 8 bases lay outside the gene matches. There are 16 residues in the CDR3. The germline gives CDR1 SNHLY, CDR2 FYNNEI. The CDR3 spells CASRQTSGGASETQYF. The CDR3 region has the DNA TGTGCCAGCAGGCAGACTAGCGGGGGGGCTAGTGAGACCCAGTACTTC.

This clone was seen repeatedly, ten times or more. The chain employs TRBV4-3 and TRBJ1-5; possible D gene TRBD1, 5 bases. The germline CDR1 and CDR2 sequences are LGHNA and YSLEER. Trimming removed 0 bases at V and 2 bases at J, with 8 bases between. This CDR3 spans 15 amino acids. The CDR3 bases are TGCGCCAGCAGCCAAGATTCGGGGGGCAATCAGCCCCAGCATTTT. This translates into CASSQDSGGNQPQHF.

This clone was counted ten times or more. For the CDR3, the DNA is TGTGCCAGCAGTTACTCATATAGCAGGGACCACGAGCAGTACTTC. As protein: CASSYSYSRDHEQYF. The chain uses TRBV6-5 and TRBJ2-7; either TRBD1 or TRBD2 may fit D (5 bases each). V was shortened by 0 bases and J by 5 bases, with 14 bases between the two germline ends. The germline V gene encodes CDR1 MNHEY and CDR2 SVGAGI. The CDR3 contains 15 residues.

In the case of this clone: The conserved final phenylalanine or tryptophan is absent from the CDR3, which likely points to a read error. The rearrangement uses TRBV20-1 and TRBJ2-7; 10 bases match TRBD1. Looked up from germline, CDR1 is DFQATT and CDR2 is SNEGSKA (reference sequence). With 4 bases clipped from V and 7 bases from J, the junction kept 16 bases outside the gene matches. The CDR3 totals 16 residues. The CDR3 DNA reads as TGCAGTGCTAAGCCCCCTTGGGACAGGGGATGGGTAGAGCAGTACCTC. Protein sequence: CSAKPPWDRGWVEQYL.

This clone was found many times. The chain combines TRBV4-2 with TRBJ1-1, with D unclear. CDR3 length equals 13 residues. V was shortened by 0 bases and J by 5 bases, with 7 bases between the two germline ends. The germline gives CDR1 LGHNA, CDR2 YNFKEQ. The CDR3 DNA reads TGTGCCAGCAGCCAAGAACAGTTAACTGAAGCTTTCTTT. Translation: CASSQEQLTEAFF.

This clone came up a few times. The genes are TRBV10-3 and TRBJ2-3; no clear D. The CDR3 length is 16 residues. Between the trimmed V and J ends, which lost 5 bases and 4 bases, there was a span of 19 bases. Germline-derived CDR1 and CDR2 are ENHRY and SYGVKD. CDR3 amino acids: CAISSLSAASADTQYF. The CDR3, as DNA: TGTGCCATCAGTAGTTTGTCGGCGGCCAGCGCAGATACGCAGTATTTT.

This clone has at least ten counts. This chain links TRBV2 with TRBJ1-5; 7 nucleotides agree with TRBD1. The J segment lost 4 bases and the V segment lost 1 base, leaving 4 bases of the junction unmatched. The length of the CDR3 is 15 residues. Looked up from germline, CDR1 is SNHLY and CDR2 is FYNNEI. Here the CDR3 reads CASSEEGTDNQPQHF. In DNA form, the CDR3 reads TGTGCCAGCAGTGAAGAAGGGACAGATAATCAGCCCCAGCATTTT.

This clone was counted ten times or more. A much larger clone differs by one base, so this may be a read error. This same CDR3 is encoded by further DNA sequences in the sample. The chain joins TRBV2 to TRBJ2-1; D is undetermined. From germline, CDR1 is SNHLY and CDR2 FYNNEI. Trimming took off 0 bases at V and 6 bases at J, with 9 bases between the two ends. The CDR3 contains 14 residues. CDR3 protein: CASSEAETFNEQFF. The DNA of the CDR3 is TGTGCCAGCAGTGAAGCCGAGACCTTCAATGAGCAGTTCTTC.

This clone was picked up many times. V usage is TRBV27 and J usage is TRBJ2-5; a possible D gene is TRBD2 (6 bases). The V gene lost 3 bases and the J gene lost 5 bases, with 10 bases spanning the gap. The CDR3 length is 13 residues. Germline CDR1 is MNHEY and CDR2 is SMNVEV (reference sequence). This CDR3 reads CASSFTGVETQYF. Here the CDR3 DNA reads TGTGCCAGCAGTTTTACGGGAGTCGAGACCCAGTACTTC.

This clone was detected many times. This CDR3 is CASSHSTGTLGGGDTEAFF. CDR3 DNA sequence: TGCGCCAGCAGCCATTCCACAGGGACCCTAGGCGGGGGTGACACTGAAGCTTTCTTT. The chain couples TRBV4-1 to TRBJ1-1; D is possibly TRBD1 (6 bases). The CDR3 consists of 19 residues. V shed 3 bases and J shed 3 bases, with 26 bases lying between them. CDR1 and CDR2 from the germline V gene are MGHRA and YSYEKL.

The genes are TRBV5-8 and TRBJ1-1, with D perhaps TRBD1 (5 bases). V was pared by 4 bases and J by 3 bases, with 13 bases between. The CDR3 is 14 residues long. Germline V gene sequence: CDR1 SGHTS, CDR2 YDEGEE. CDR3 in DNA: TGTGCCAGCAGCCCCTGGGGGGAATACACTGAAGCTTTCTTT. It yields the protein CASSPWGEYTEAFF. The full variable domain, its missing parts supplied by reference TRBV5-8 and TRBJ1-1, is EAGVTQSPTHLIKTRGQQATLRCSPISGHTSVYWYQQALGLGLQFLLWYDEGEERNRGNFPPRFSGRQFPNYSSELNVNALELEDSALYLCASSPWGEYTEAFFGQGTRLTVV.